The clone carrying this T cell receptor (beta chain) came up a few times. Antigen: not known. From germline, CDR1 is MNHEY and CDR2 SVGAGI. Trimming took 4 bases from V and 2 from J; bases not matched to a gene: 8. CDR3 length equals 15 residues. This record comes from a study of beta chain features in type 1 diabetes. Study details: All of the samples together had roughly 98 million sorted cells examined. Findings of the study overall: Researchers report that Type 1 diabetes patients had moderately but significantly shorter TCRB CDR3s across all four CD4+ subsets. In type 1 diabetes patients, VDJ junctions had fewer insertions; deletions at these junctions were more frequent.

The entirety of the isolated RNA underwent reverse transcription, so expressed TCRB transcripts were sequenced. Produced via immunoSEQ multiplex PCR; TCRdb's table is partial and in-frame only. The sample carries about 390,000 clones, 8.5% to 10% recorded once. Input material: central memory CD4+ T cells from blood. This receptor was identified in a young man with type 1 diabetes. This chain links TRBV6-5 with TRBJ2-7; 7 bases agree with TRBD1. CDR3 amino acids: CASSSATGVPYEQYF. CDR3 sequence (DNA): TGTGCCAGCAGTTCAGCCACAGGGGTCCCCTACGAGCAGTACTTC.